The clone carrying this TCR beta chain was seen a handful of times. This sample was included in a study of blood T cell repertoires in COVID-19. Cohorts were assigned according to the clinical history that participants reported. Recovered Cohort 3 donors showed two negative PCRs, clearance, or symptom resolution. Losses at the gene ends were 5 bases for V and 7 bases for J; bases not matched to a gene: 2. Germline V lookup: CDR1 LNHDA, CDR2 SQIVND (reference sequence). The CDR3 contains 14 residues. The method was immunoSEQ multiplex PCR; TCRdb's version includes in-frame clones alone and lacks a portion of them. The table lists about 480,000 clones, around nine tenths of them singletons.

This chain uses TRBV19 with TRBJ2-7; 16 positions agree with TRBD2. This clonotype was obtained from a woman aged 40 to 50 who had recovered from COVID-19. Sequenced sample: PBMCs or T cells enriched from blood (not recorded which). CDR3 in amino acids: CASSPGLAGGEQYF. CDR3 in DNA: TGTGCCAGTAGTCCGGGACTAGCGGGAGGGGAGCAGTACTTC.